Listed below are T cell receptor beta chains from one sample, sequenced in a study of beta chain features in type 1 diabetes. Profiling relied on immunoSEQ multiplex PCR, and the TCRdb table lists in-frame clones only, not all of them. The sample lists approximately 130,000 clones, approximately 15% occurring once. Sample: central memory CD4+ T cells from blood. The receptor set was obtained from a man aged 18 to 29 with type 1 diabetes. Each CDR3 is given with its conserved first and last residue. A D gene is named only where the DNA matches it firmly. Expanded clones get a size class; other rows say once, few or many, or leave the size out.

>-|TRBV30|TRBJ2-7|-
TGTGCCTGGAGTATAGGGGGAGTATCCTACGAGCAGTACTTC
CAWSIGGVSYEQYF
>few|TRBV4-1|TRBJ1-1|-
TGCGCCAGCAGCCAAGAAGGTGCGACTGAAGCTTTCTTT
CASSQEGATEAFF
>few|TRBV7-9|TRBJ1-2|-
TGTGCCAGCAGCTTAGCGCTTGGGGCAGGGAACTATGGCTACACCTTC
CASSLALGAGNYGYTF
>few|TRBV28|TRBJ1-2|-
TGTGCCAGCAGTCCGACCGGGAGGGGGGACTATGGCTACACCTTC
CASSPTGRGDYGYTF
>-|TRBV5-1|TRBJ2-5|-
TGCGCCAGCAGGATCCAGGGTGCTCAAGAGACCCAGTACTTC
CASRIQGAQETQYF
>few|TRBV30|TRBJ1-1|-
TGTGCCTGGAGTGGCCGCAGGGGCTACACTGAAGCTTTCTTT
CAWSGRRGYTEAFF
>few|TRBV6-5|TRBJ1-5|-
TGTGCCAGCAGTTACGGTATCGGTCAGCCCCAGCATTTT
CASSYGIGQPQHF
>many|TRBV7-9|TRBJ2-7|-
TGTGCCAGCAGCTTAGGCCCCCTCTACGAGCAGTACTTC
CASSLGPLYEQYF
>-|TRBV5-6|TRBJ2-7|TRBD2
TGTGCCAGCAGGCCGGGGACTAGCCGCGGCGAGCAGTACTTC
CASRPGTSRGEQYF
>-|TRBV30|TRBJ1-4|-
TGTGCCTGGAGTGAGAACCCGGACATTGAAAAACTGTTTTTT
CAWSENPDIEKLFF
>few|TRBV11-2|TRBJ2-7|-
TGTGCCAGCAGCTTGGGGCAGTCCTACGAGCAGTACTTC
CASSLGQSYEQYF
>-|TRBV27|TRBJ2-7|-
TGTGCCAGCAGTCCCTCCCCCCTGGGGGGGGCCTACTCATACGAGCAGTACTTC
CASSPSPLGGAYSYEQYF
>few|TRBV9|TRBJ2-5|-
TGTGCCAGCAGCGTAGCCGGCGGCAGGGAGTACCAAGAGACCCAGTACTTC
CASSVAGGREYQETQYF
>-|TRBV29-1|TRBJ2-7|-
TGCAGCGTACTGAAACTTACATTGCGGGACAGCATCTCCTACGAGCAGTACTTC
CSVLKLTLRDSISYEQYF
>few|TRBV7-2|TRBJ2-5|-
TGTGCCAGCAGCCCCCCACAAGAGACCCAGTACTTC
CASSPPQETQYF
>few|TRBV29-1|TRBJ1-2|-
TGCAGCGGCCTGGAAGAGACTTATGGCTACACCTTC
CSGLEETYGYTF
>few|TRBV12-2|TRBJ2-5|-
TGTGCAAGTCGCTTAGATGACAGGGGGCCCCAAGAGACCCAGTACTTC
CASRLDDRGPQETQYF
>few|TRBV20-1|TRBJ2-1|-
TGCAGTGCTAGTAACGCTTATGAGCAGTTCTTC
CSASNAYEQFF
>-|TRBV28|TRBJ1-2|TRBD1
TGTGCCAGCAGTTCCGGACAGGGAAGTGGCTACACCTTC
CASSSGQGSGYTF
>few|TRBV19|TRBJ2-7|-
TGTGCCAGTAGATCGGGGTACGAGCAGTACTTC
CASRSGYEQYF
>few|TRBV7-3|TRBJ2-3|-
TGTGCCCCCGGAGGGGGAAGCACAGATGCGCAGTATTTT
CAPGGGSTDAQYF
>few|TRBV9|TRBJ2-5|-
TGTGCCAGCAGCCCGGAGACCGAAGAGACCCAGTACTTC
CASSPETEETQYF
>many|TRBV7-9|TRBJ2-3|-
TGTGCCAGCAGCCACGGTCAGGGAACAGATACGCAGTATTTT
CASSHGQGTDTQYF
>-|TRBV27|TRBJ1-1|TRBD1
TGTGCCAGCAGTTTATGGACAGGGGGGAACACTGAAGCTTTCTTT
CASSLWTGGNTEAFF
>-|TRBV20-1|TRBJ2-7|-
TGCAGTGTCAACCAGGGGAACGAGCAGTACTTC
CSVNQGNEQYF
>-|TRBV20-1|TRBJ1-6|-
TGCAGTGCTAGTAAGAATTCACCCCTCCACTTT
CSASKNSPLHF
>few|TRBV30|TRBJ2-1|TRBD2
TGTGCCGGCACCTGGACTAGCGGGGGCAATGAGCAGTTCTTC
CAGTWTSGGNEQFF
>-|TRBV4-1|TRBJ1-2|-
TGCGCCAGCAGCCAAGATAGTCCGGGGGACTATGGCTACACCTTC
CASSQDSPGDYGYTF
>few|TRBV9|TRBJ2-1|-
TGTGCCAGCAGCCTCAGCTCCTACAATGAGCAGTTCTTC
CASSLSSYNEQFF
>few|TRBV25-1|TRBJ2-1|-
TGTGCCAGCAGTGATCCCCCCCATTCGCCAGGGCTTTACAATGAGCAGTTCTTC
CASSDPPHSPGLYNEQFF
>-|TRBV5-1|TRBJ2-3|TRBD2
TGCGCCAGCAGCTTGGGGCCGCGGGAGACTAGCACAGATACGCAGTATTTT
CASSLGPRETSTDTQYF
>few|TRBV19|TRBJ1-1|-
TGTGCCAGTAACCCTCCAGGGGCCGGTAGGAACACTGAAGCTTTCTTT
CASNPPGAGRNTEAFF
>few|TRBV9|TRBJ2-7|TRBD2
TGTGCCAGCAGCGTAGGGGGACTAGAGAACGAGCAGTACTTC
CASSVGGLENEQYF
>few|TRBV2|TRBJ2-5|-
TGTGCCAGCAGTGAAGTCGTAGGTCCCCAAGAGACCCAGTACTTC
CASSEVVGPQETQYF
>-|TRBV4-1|TRBJ2-5|-
TGCGCCAGCAGCCTCCGGCCACTCAGGGGACAAGAGACCCAGTACTTC
CASSLRPLRGQETQYF
>-|TRBV2|TRBJ1-2|TRBD1
TGTGCCAGCAGCTACGGACAGGGAAATGGCTACACCTTC
CASSYGQGNGYTF
>few|TRBV5-6|TRBJ2-3|-
TGTGCCAGCAGCTTTGTAGATACGCAGTATTTT
CASSFVDTQYF
>few|TRBV5-1|TRBJ2-7|TRBD1
TGCGCCAGCAGCCACGAACCAGGGGGCTGGTACGAGCAGTACTTC
CASSHEPGGWYEQYF
>few|TRBV7-9|TRBJ2-3|TRBD2
TGTGCCAGCAGCCGCAGGAGCGGGAGGAGGGGTACAGATACGCAGTATTTT
CASSRRSGRRGTDTQYF
>-|TRBV9|TRBJ2-5|-
TGTGCCAGCAGCGTAATGTCCGGACAAGAGACCCAGTACTTC
CASSVMSGQETQYF
>few|TRBV11-3|TRBJ2-1|-
TGTGCCAGCAGCCCAACCTCCTACAATGAGCAGTTCTTC
CASSPTSYNEQFF
>few|TRBV21-1|TRBJ2-5|-
TGTGCCAGCAGCAAGACGGCTAGCGGGAGGGCCTGTCTGACCCAGTACTTC
CASSKTASGRACLTQYF
>-|TRBV7-2|TRBJ2-3|TRBD2
TGTGCCAGCAGCTCCAAAAGCGGGGGGGCCTGGGATACGCAGTATTTT
CASSSKSGGAWDTQYF